This record covers a single T cell receptor (beta chain). The antigen is not known. The data were obtained in a study of T cell responses to AZD1222 COVID-19 vaccine. Study-level findings and limits: Spike-wide coverage was observed for vaccine-associated CD4 TCRs, with dominant responses at 160-218 and 743-854.

The method was immunoSEQ multiplex PCR; TCRdb's version includes in-frame clones alone and lacks a portion of them. Of approximately 140,000 clones in the sample, roughly 90% were seen once. CDR1 SQVTM and CDR2 ANQGSEA come from the germline V gene. V lost 8 bases to trimming and J lost 8 bases; unmatched junction nucleotides: 25. The CDR3 extends over 18 amino acids. The sequence came from an adult in good health. The V and J genes are TRBV29-1 and TRBJ2-4; 9 bases match TRBD2. Source: peripheral blood, taken on day 0 of AZD1222 vaccination. In DNA form, the CDR3 reads TGCAGCCCAAAGGGAAGACAGGGACGCATAGCGGGAGTGTACATTCAGTACTTC. Its translation is CSPKGRQGRIAGVYIQYF.